The present entry profiles one TCR beta chain with its context. This clonotype is termed medium-sized (0.01 to 0.1%). Its binding antigen is unknown. Base quality data are lacking; no much larger clone is found one base away. Being off target in a library aimed at alpha chains, this beta chain has a size of little meaning. Library prep was done by 5' RACE. The run used a NextSeq 500. To allow correction of PCR and sequencing errors, the TCR library protocol tagged every TCR cDNA molecule with a unique molecular identifier. From the authors' description of their analysis: TCR identification, UMI-based error correction and CDR3 extraction were performed with Decombinator tools. TCRs above a frequency of 2 per 1,000, corresponding to the top 1% of the tumor frequency distribution, were defined as expanded. Renyi diversity was calculated using the R vegan package after each repertoire was subsampled 100 times to 5,000 TCRs. To build CDR3 similarity networks, amino acid triplet string-kernel similarity was used, and CDR3s were connected when their pairwise similarity was above 0.82. TCRdb reprocessing: public reads trimmed at Q25 with fastp, clones called with MiXCR, in-frame beta chains kept. Rows merge per CDR3 protein into single entries with the most common DNA and genes. It is TCRdb's table, rather than the study itself, that gives the V and J calls and clone size. The sample contains fewer than 16,000 distinct CDR3 sequences, roughly 4% of them found a single time. The ten largest account for around 9.6% of the sample.

Measured from the cysteine to the phenylalanine, the CDR3 is 15 residues long. Only CDR3 DNA remains: 45 bases, in frame from the first base. V ends up 6 bases short and J 5 bases short, with an unmatched junction base count of 5. This sample is drawn from a study of spatial heterogeneity in lung cancer (dated by TCRdb to between 2018 and 2021). At the level of the whole study: Beta-chain transcripts were consistently detected in greater numbers than alpha-chain transcripts, which likely reflected higher beta-chain transcript abundance. In the raw uncorrected reads, each unique combination of TCR and UMI appeared on average more than ten times. The study quantitatively compared TCR alpha and beta repertoires across multiple tumor regions, matched nontumor lung and blood in non-small cell lung cancer. TCR repertoire features were related to nonsynonymous mutation counts determined by whole-exome sequencing of tumor tissue. Both alpha and beta chains were TCR-sequenced in around 220 tumor regions, under 70 matched nontumor lung samples and more than 50 PBMC samples obtained at surgery. Here is what the overall study found, with its caveats: Additional single-cell paired TCR alpha and beta sequencing was considered necessary to confirm, at a functional level, the hypothesis that regional TCRs recognize regional mutations.

The time point label for this specimen denotes: sample taken at primary tumor resection. Donors were some 70 patients with early-stage, untreated non-small cell lung cancer from the lung TRACERx cohort. Whole RNA extracted from tumor and nontumor lung tissue, or from cryopreserved PBMC samples, was used for TCR sequencing without cell sorting. Only patients for whom sufficient RNA was available from at least two tumor regions were selected for TCR sequencing. Before being selected, tumor and adjacent nontumor lung specimens were reviewed by a lung pathologist. The TCR comes from a male donor with early-stage non-small cell lung cancer. The chain was built from TRBV12-3 or TRBV12-4 and TRBJ2-1; the central 12 bases match TRBD2. The sequenced sample was normal lung tissue next to the tumor, obtained at surgery. The CDR3 sequence is CASRRTSGKDNEQFF. The sequence in DNA is TGTGCCAGCAGACGGACTAGCGGGAAAGACAATGAGCAGTTCTTC.